The source of this T cell receptor beta chain is a study of identical twins. Study results and caveats: Researchers reported excess low generation probability among twin-shared out-of-frame alpha sequences. Within monozygotic twins, out-of-frame TCR alpha sharing was underestimated by the models.

TCRdb processed the 5' RACE reads anew with MiXCR; each CDR3 protein has one entry. The table has about 530,000 distinct CDR3 sequences, approximately 20% seen once. For this clonotype: Its antigen is not identified.

The CDR3 length is 15 residues. The V gene's germline CDR1 is DFQATT and CDR2 SNEGSKA (reference sequence). The trim removed 2 bases at V and 5 bases at J, leaving 8 bases unmatched. Separately, the same data were catalogued under a study of yellow fever vaccine responses in identical twins.

The receptor's source is a woman aged 18 to 35 in good health. V gene TRBV20-1 combines with J gene TRBJ2-5; 10 bases match TRBD2. The specimen sequenced was CD4+ T cells sorted from blood. The CDR3 reads CSARSSGGAEETQYF. The CDR3 DNA reads as TGCAGTGCTAGAAGCAGCGGGGGGGCCGAGGAGACCCAGTACTTC.